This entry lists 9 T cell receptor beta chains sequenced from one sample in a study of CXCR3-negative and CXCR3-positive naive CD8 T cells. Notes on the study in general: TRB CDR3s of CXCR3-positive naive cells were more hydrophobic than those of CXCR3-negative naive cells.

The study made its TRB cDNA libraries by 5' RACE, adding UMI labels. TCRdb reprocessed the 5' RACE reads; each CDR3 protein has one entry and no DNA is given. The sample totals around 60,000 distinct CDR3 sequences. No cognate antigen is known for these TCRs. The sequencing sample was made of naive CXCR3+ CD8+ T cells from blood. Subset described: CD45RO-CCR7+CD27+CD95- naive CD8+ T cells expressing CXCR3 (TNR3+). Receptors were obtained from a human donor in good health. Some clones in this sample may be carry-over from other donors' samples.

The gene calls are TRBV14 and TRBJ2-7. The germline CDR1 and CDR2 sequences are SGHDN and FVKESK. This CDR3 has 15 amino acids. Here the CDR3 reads CASSQESSPSYEQYF.

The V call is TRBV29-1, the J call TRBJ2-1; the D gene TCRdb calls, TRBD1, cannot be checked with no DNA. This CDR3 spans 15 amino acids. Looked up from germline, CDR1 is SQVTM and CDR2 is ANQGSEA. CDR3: CSVEDSRDTGNEQFF.

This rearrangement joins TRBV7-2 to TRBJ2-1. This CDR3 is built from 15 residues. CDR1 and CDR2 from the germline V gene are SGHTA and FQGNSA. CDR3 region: CASSLGTETYNEQFF.

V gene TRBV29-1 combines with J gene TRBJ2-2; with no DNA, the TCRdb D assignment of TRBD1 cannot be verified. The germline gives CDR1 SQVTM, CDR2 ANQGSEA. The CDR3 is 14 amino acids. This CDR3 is CSVQKGLNTGELFF.

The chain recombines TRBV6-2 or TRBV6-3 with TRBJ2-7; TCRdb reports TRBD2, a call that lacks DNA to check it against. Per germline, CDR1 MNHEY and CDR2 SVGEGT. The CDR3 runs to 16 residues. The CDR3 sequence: CASSRTSGGPTYEQYF.

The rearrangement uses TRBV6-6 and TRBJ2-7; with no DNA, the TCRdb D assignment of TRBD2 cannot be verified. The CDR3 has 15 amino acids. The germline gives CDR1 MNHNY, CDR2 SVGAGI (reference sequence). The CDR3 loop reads CASKLGEGASYEQYF.

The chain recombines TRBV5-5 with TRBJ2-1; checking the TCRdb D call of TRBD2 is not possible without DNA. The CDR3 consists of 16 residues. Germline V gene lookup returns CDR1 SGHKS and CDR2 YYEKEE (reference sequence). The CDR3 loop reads CASSLWNGPRIDEQFF.

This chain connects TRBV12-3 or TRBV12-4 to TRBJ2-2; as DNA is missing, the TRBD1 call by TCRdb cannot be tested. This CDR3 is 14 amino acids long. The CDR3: CASSLRTATGELFF.

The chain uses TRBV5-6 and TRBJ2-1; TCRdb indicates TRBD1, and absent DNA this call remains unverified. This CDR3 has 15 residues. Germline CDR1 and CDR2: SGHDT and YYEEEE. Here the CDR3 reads CASSLEPQGINEQFF.